Listed here are 17 T cell receptor beta chains from one sample, sequenced in a study of T cell responses to AZD1222 COVID-19 vaccine. The protocol was immunoSEQ multiplex PCR, while the TCRdb copy is restricted to in-frame clones and leaves out a portion. Of tens of thousands of clones in the sample, 80% to 95% were seen once. The sample consisted of peripheral blood, taken 28 days after the second AZD1222 dose. The receptors were sampled from an adult who received the AZD1222 COVID-19 vaccine.

This chain uses TRBV27 with TRBJ2-7; TRBD2 agrees at 10 bases. After removal of 4 bases from V and 7 bases from J, the junction contained 10 bases not matched to a gene. The CDR3 has 15 amino acids. Germline V lookup: CDR1 MNHEY, CDR2 SMNVEV (reference sequence). The CDR3 DNA sequence: TGTGCCAGCAGTTCCACTAGCGGGATGCAACGGGAGCAGTACTTC. It translates to CASSSTSGMQREQYF.

V and J are TRBV7-2 and TRBJ1-1, with unresolved D. The CDR3 is 14 residues long. The germline V and J ends were trimmed by 2 bases and 0 bases, with 7 bases remaining between them. Per the germline V gene, CDR1 is SGHTA and CDR2 is FQGNSA. In DNA form, the CDR3 reads TGTGCCAGCAGCTTACTGGGGATGAACACTGAAGCTTTCTTT. This codes for CASSLLGMNTEAFF.

The chain is built from TRBV5-6 and TRBJ1-6; possibly TRBD1 for D (5 bases). The CDR3 runs 16 residues. Trimming took off 3 bases at V and 6 bases at J, with 16 bases between the two ends. From germline, CDR1 is SGHDT and CDR2 YYEEEE. The CDR3 DNA reads as TGTGCCAGCAGCTCCTTAGGACAAGGCGGTAATTCACCCCTCCACTTT. Residues: CASSSLGQGGNSPLHF.

V usage is TRBV19 and J usage is TRBJ2-1; D gene unclear. V lost 6 bases and J lost 2, with 5 bases in between. CDR1 and CDR2 (germline): LNHDA, SQIVND (reference sequence). CDR3 length: 12 residues. DNA of the CDR3: TGTGCCAGTAGGGGGACCTACAATGAGCAGTTCTTC. It is translated as CASRGTYNEQFF.

The V gene is TRBV18, the J gene TRBJ1-6, with 7 nucleotides matching TRBD1. The CDR3 loop spans 16 amino acids. J was trimmed by 6 bases and V by 2 bases; bases with no gene match: 7. Germline loops: CDR1 KGHSH, CDR2 LQKENI. The CDR3 sequence is CASSPGLTGSNSPLHF. CDR3 DNA: TGTGCCAGCTCACCAGGGCTGACAGGGAGTAATTCACCCCTCCACTTT. Using reference TRBV18 and TRBJ1-6 for the parts outside the CDR3, the full variable domain is NAGVMQNPRHLVRRRGQEARLRCSPMKGHSHVYWYRQLPEEGLKFMVYLQKENIIDESGMPKERFSAEFPKEGPSILRIQQVVRGDSAAYFCASSPGLTGSNSPLHFGNGTRLTVT.

J is TRBJ1-1 and V is TRBV5-1, with 8 bases matching TRBD1. Germline CDR1 and CDR2: SGHRS and YFSETQ. J was trimmed by 0 bases and V by 2 bases; bases with no gene match: 6. The CDR3 has 16 residues. The CDR3 coding sequence is TGCGCCAGCAGCTTTACAGGGGGTTGGATGAACACTGAAGCTTTCTTT. Translating gives CASSFTGGWMNTEAFF.

The J gene is TRBJ1-2, the V gene TRBV5-8; 7 bases match TRBD1. The junction had 3 bases not matched to a gene; V was cut back by 3 bases and J by 4 bases. Germline-derived CDR1 and CDR2 are SGHTS and YDEGEE. The length of the CDR3 is 13 residues. The CDR3 coding sequence is TGTGCCAGCAGCTCCACAGGGGTCTATGGCTACACCTTC. It yields the protein CASSSTGVYGYTF.

V gene TRBV21-1 combines with J gene TRBJ2-1. TRBV21-1 is reported as a pseudogene. This CDR3 contains 12 residues. The CDR3 coding sequence is TGTGCCAGCAGCAAACGACACAATGAGCAGTTCTTC. Translation gives CASSKRHNEQFF.

The CDR3 DNA is TGTGCCAGCAGTTTAGTGACAGGGGAGAACACTGAAGCTTTCTTT. Translation: CASSLVTGENTEAFF. The V call is TRBV28, the J call TRBJ1-1; 8 positions agree with TRBD1. The trim removed 2 bases at V and 1 base at J, leaving 3 bases unmatched. CDR1 MDHEN and CDR2 SYDVKM come from the germline V gene. CDR3 size: 15 residues.

The chain uses TRBV11-2 and TRBJ2-5, with D unclear. The CDR3 has 14 amino acids. Germline V gene lookup returns CDR1 SGHAT and CDR2 FQNNGV. V was pared by 7 bases and J by 8 bases, with 20 bases between. The CDR3 is CASIRNSGGETQYF. For the CDR3, the DNA is TGTGCCAGCATCCGAAATTCGGGTGGGGAAACCCAGTACTTC. The full variable domain, completed using reference TRBV11-2 and TRBJ2-5, is EAGVAQSPRYKIIEKRQSVAFWCNPISGHATLYWYQQILGQGPKLLIQFQNNGVVDDSQLPKDRFSAERLKGVDSTLKIQPAKLEDSAVYLCASIRNSGGETQYFGPGTRLLVL.

The chain links TRBV6-1 to TRBJ2-7, with TRBD1 matching over 8 bases. Germline-derived CDR1 and CDR2 are MNHNS and SASEGT. J was trimmed by 7 bases and V by 3 bases; bases with no gene match: 5. The length of the CDR3 is 13 residues. CDR3 sequence reads: CASSDAGGLEQYF. CDR3 nucleotide sequence: TGTGCCAGCAGTGATGCAGGGGGCCTGGAGCAGTACTTC.

This rearrangement joins TRBV18 to TRBJ1-2; 7 nucleotides match TRBD1. V dropped 6 bases and J dropped 8; count of bases not matched to a gene: 6. Germline CDR1 and CDR2: KGHSH and LQKENI. This CDR3 contains 12 residues. In nucleotides, the CDR3 is TGTGCCAGCTCCACAGGGGCCTGGGGCTACACCTTC. This sequence encodes CASSTGAWGYTF.

This sequence joins TRBV27 and TRBJ1-5; 8 bases map to TRBD1. CDR3 length equals 15 residues. V shed 6 bases and J 9 bases; nucleotides not matched to a gene: 13. From germline, CDR1 is MNHEY and CDR2 SMNVEV (reference sequence). In nucleotides, the CDR3 is TGTGCCAGCAGCTTAACCGACAGGGGCCCCTCGCCCCAGCATTTT. It specifies CASSLTDRGPSPQHF.

CDR3 protein: CASSVAQHGYTF. The DNA of the CDR3 is TGTGCCAGCAGCGTAGCCCAGCATGGCTACACCTTC. The rearrangement uses TRBV9 and TRBJ1-2; no clear D gene. Germline-derived CDR1 and CDR2 are SGDLS and YYNGEE. The CDR3 length is 12 residues. V dropped 0 bases and J dropped 6 bases, with 6 bases sitting between them. Drawing the rest from reference TRBV9 and TRBJ1-2, the complete variable domain is DSGVTQTPKHLITATGQRVTLRCSPRSGDLSVYWYQQSLDQGLQFLIQYYNGEERAKGNILERFSAQQFPDLHSELNLSSLELGDSALYFCASSVAQHGYTFGSGTRLTVV.

The V call is TRBV15, the J call TRBJ1-1; TRBD1 aligns across 7 bases. The CDR3 loop spans 16 amino acids. Germline loops: CDR1 LNHNV, CDR2 YYDKDF (reference sequence). V shed 3 bases, J shed 0 bases, and the junction held 7 bases outside the gene matches. The CDR3 spells CATSRGGTALNTEAFF. The CDR3 DNA sequence: TGTGCCACCAGCAGGGGGGGGACAGCGCTGAACACTGAAGCTTTCTTT.

The chain recombines TRBV6-5 with TRBJ1-2, with a possible D match to TRBD1 (5 bases). The CDR3 is 14 residues long. With 2 bases removed from V and 4 bases from J, the gap between germline ends came to 11 bases. Per germline, CDR1 MNHEY and CDR2 SVGAGI. CDR3 in amino acids: CASSYDGTAYGYTF. CDR3 in DNA: TGTGCCAGCAGTTACGATGGGACGGCCTATGGCTACACCTTC.

The chain combines TRBV6-2 or TRBV6-3 with TRBJ2-7, with TRBD2 matching 14 bases. The CDR3 consists of 16 residues. Trimming at V came to 4 bases and at J to 3 bases, leaving 5 bases not matched to a gene. CDR1 is MNHEY and CDR2 is SVGEGT in the germline V gene. In nucleotides, the CDR3 is TGTGCCAGCAGTTCAACCGGGACTAGCGGGAGCTACGAGCAGTACTTC. Protein: CASSSTGTSGSYEQYF.